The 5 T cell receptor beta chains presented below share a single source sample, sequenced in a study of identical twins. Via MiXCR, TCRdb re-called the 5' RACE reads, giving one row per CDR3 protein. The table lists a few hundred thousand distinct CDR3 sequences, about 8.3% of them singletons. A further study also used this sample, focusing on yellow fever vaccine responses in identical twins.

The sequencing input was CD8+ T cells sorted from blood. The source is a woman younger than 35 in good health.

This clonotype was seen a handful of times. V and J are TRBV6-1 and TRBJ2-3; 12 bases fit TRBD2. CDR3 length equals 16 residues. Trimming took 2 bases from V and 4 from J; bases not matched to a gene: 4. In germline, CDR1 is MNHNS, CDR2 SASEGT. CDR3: CASSESSGGAADTQYF. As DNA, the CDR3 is TGTGCCAGCAGTGAATCTAGCGGGGGGGCGGCAGATACGCAGTATTTT.

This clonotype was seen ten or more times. Here the CDR3 DNA reads TGCAGTGCTAGAGAGACCCTAGCGGTCCATGCCACAGATACGCAGTATTTT. The encoded protein is CSARETLAVHATDTQYF. V gene TRBV20-1 combines with J gene TRBJ2-3; 7 nucleotides match TRBD2. CDR1 and CDR2 (germline): DFQATT, SNEGSKA (reference sequence). V shed 0 bases and J 2 bases; nucleotides not matched to a gene: 11. This CDR3 has 17 residues.

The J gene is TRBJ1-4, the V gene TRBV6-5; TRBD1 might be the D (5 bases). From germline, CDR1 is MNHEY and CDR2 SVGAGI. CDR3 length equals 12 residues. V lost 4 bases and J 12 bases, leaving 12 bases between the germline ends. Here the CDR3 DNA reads TGTGCCAGCAGTTCCGGGGGGGGACAACTGTTTTTT. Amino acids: CASSSGGGQLFF.

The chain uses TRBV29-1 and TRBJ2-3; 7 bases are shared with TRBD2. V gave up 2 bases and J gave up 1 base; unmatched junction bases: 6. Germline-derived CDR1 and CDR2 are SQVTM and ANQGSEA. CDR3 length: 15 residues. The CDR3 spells CSVESGAIRTDTQYF. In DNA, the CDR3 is TGCAGCGTTGAAAGCGGGGCTATCCGCACAGATACGCAGTATTTT.

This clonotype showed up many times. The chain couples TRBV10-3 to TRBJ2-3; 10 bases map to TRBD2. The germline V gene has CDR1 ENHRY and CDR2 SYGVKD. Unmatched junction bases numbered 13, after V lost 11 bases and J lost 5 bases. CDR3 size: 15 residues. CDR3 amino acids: CAATGAGGPEDTQYF. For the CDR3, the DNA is TGTGCCGCCACGGGAGCGGGAGGGCCTGAAGATACGCAGTATTTT.